This T cell receptor beta chain came from a study of blood T cell repertoires in COVID-19. After removal of 5 bases from V and 4 bases from J, the junction contained 7 bases not matched to a gene. Germline V gene data show CDR1 as SEHNR and CDR2 as FQNEAQ (reference sequence). This CDR3 is built from 15 residues. Patients from Seattle were sampled longitudinally, starting during active infection. Authors' data handling: Amplification of reference gene primers was used by the study to estimate nucleated cell counts. Sequencing was performed with immunoSEQ multiplex PCR; in TCRdb, only in-frame clones are kept and a portion is missing. Clone size and V and J calls were adopted from that table, with D and trimming inferred from the DNA. The sample has hundreds of thousands of clones; 88% are singletons.

The origin of this receptor is a woman aged 30 to 39 with COVID-19, enrolled during active disease. The genes are TRBV7-9 and TRBJ2-3, with TRBD1 matching 9 bases. Sequencing was done on a sample of peripheral blood. CDR3 residues: CASSAGTGLADTQYF. CDR3 nucleotide sequence: TGTGCCAGCAGCGCCGGGACAGGGTTAGCAGATACGCAGTATTTT.